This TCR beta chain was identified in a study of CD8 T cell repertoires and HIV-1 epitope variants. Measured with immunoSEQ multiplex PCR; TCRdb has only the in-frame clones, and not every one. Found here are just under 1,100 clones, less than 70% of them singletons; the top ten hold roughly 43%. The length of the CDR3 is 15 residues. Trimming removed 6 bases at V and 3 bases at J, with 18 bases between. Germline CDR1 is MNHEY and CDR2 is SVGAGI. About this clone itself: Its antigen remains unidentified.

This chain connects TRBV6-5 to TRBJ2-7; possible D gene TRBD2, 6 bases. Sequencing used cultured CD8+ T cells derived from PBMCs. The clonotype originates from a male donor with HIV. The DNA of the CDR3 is TGTGCCAGCAGCTCCACCTGGGACTTCGACTACGAGCAGTACTTC. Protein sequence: CASSSTWDFDYEQYF.